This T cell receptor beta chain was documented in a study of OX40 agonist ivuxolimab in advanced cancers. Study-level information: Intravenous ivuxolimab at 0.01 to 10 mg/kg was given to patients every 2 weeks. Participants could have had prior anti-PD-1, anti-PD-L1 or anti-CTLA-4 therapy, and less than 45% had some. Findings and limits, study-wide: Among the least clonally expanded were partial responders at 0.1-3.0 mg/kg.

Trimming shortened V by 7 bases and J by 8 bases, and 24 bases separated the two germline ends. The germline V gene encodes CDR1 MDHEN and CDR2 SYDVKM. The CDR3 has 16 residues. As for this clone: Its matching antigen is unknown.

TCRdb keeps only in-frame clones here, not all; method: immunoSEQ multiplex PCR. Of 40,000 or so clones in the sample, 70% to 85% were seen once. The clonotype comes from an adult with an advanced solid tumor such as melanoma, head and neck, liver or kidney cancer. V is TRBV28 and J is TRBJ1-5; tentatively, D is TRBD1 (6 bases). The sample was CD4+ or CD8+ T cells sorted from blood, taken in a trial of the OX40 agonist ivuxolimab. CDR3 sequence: CASIEKYGQPSEPQHF. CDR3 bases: TGTGCCAGCATCGAAAAATACGGACAGCCGAGTGAGCCCCAGCATTTT.